The present T cell receptor beta chain was sequenced within a study of TIL therapy for anti-PD-1-resistant metastatic lung cancer. Study background: Tumors carried a median about 1.5 non-synonymous mutations per megabase.

Overall study results and limits: After infusion, TIL clonotypes partly replaced peripheral T cells and declined over months.

Time point in this sample: pre-treatment sample, taken before nivolumab and TIL therapy. Adults with stage 4 NSCLC were enrolled in a phase I trial. The immunoSEQ assay was v3. Some clones are missing from TCRdb's copy, which holds only in-frame ones; the method was immunoSEQ multiplex PCR. This sample has 50,000 to 60,000 clones; 81% occur once, and the top ten carry less than 3%. Points on this clone: Its target is not known.

This receptor was obtained from a person aged 25 to 80 with non-small cell lung cancer. Sequencing used blood, obtained at baseline.

CDR3 amino acids: CASSGPELETQYF. The CDR3 DNA is TGTGCCAGCAGCGGGCCTGAATTGGAGACCCAGTACTTC. The V and J genes are TRBV9 and TRBJ2-5; D remains unclear. This CDR3 is 13 amino acids long. With 3 bases removed from V and 5 bases from J, the gap between germline ends came to 11 bases. Germline CDR1 is SGDLS and CDR2 is YYNGEE.